The source of this T cell receptor (beta chain) is a study of cytomegalovirus exposure and HLA in healthy donors. At the level of the study: The early release's HLA-typed donors yielded 78 million or so unique TCRs.

In the PCR, 60 Vbeta and 13 Jbeta primers were used. Libraries were prepared by immunoSEQ multiplex PCR; TCRdb keeps only in-frame clonotypes and omits some of them. The top ten clones hold about 9.5% of a sample with about 31,000 clones, about 70% of them seen once. Overall study results and limits: Sequencing probably produced one cluster of sequence variants that were highly shared.

As concerns this clone: Its antigen is undetermined.

The sample was PBMCs. This clonotype was obtained from a man aged 35 to 55 in good health and CMV-seropositive.

The CDR3 DNA is TGTGCCAGCAGAACAGGGGGTTACACTGAAGCTTTCTTT. It yields the protein CASRTGGYTEAFF. The chain recombines TRBV6-1 with TRBJ1-1; the match to TRBD1 covers 8 bases. This CDR3 is 13 amino acids long. Looked up from germline, CDR1 is MNHNS and CDR2 is SASEGT. Germline trimming cut 6 bases from V and 3 bases from J; bases unmatched to any gene: 3.